These T cell receptor beta chains were read from a single sample in a study of T cell repertoires in aging, cancer and after chemotherapy. One entry per CDR3 protein results from TCRdb running MiXCR on the multiplex PCR reads. The table lists more than 2,500 distinct CDR3 sequences, roughly 24% of them singletons. The sample consisted of blood. These receptors all come from a human donor with a solid tumor. Both conserved end residues are part of each CDR3. D genes are given only for firm matches. Some rows have no size entry. The others give once, few or many, or a class for an expanded clone.

CDR3nt	CDR3aa	v_gene	j_gene	abundance	d_gene
TGTGCCAGCAACCCCAGAGCCTTAGGCAATGAGCAGTTCTTC	CASNPRALGNEQFF	TRBV6-6	TRBJ2-1	medium-sized	.
TGCAGCGTCCGGACAGCGGACTATGGCTACACCTTC	CSVRTADYGYTF	TRBV29-1	TRBJ1-2	large	.
TGTGCCAGCAGCTTGGGAGCGGGGGGGCCCGGGACCCAGTACTTC	CASSLGAGGPGTQYF	TRBV5-4	TRBJ2-5	many	TRBD2
TGTGCCAGCAGGGAACAGGACCGCTATGGCTACACCTTC	CASREQDRYGYTF	TRBV6-5	TRBJ1-2	medium-sized	.
TGTGCCAGCAGTTTAGGGGACGACAGTTATAGCAATCAGCCCCAGCATTTT	CASSLGDDSYSNQPQHF	TRBV12-3/TRBV12-4	TRBJ1-5	medium-sized	.
TGTGCCAGCAGCTTGGCAAGCGGGGTCCAAAACATTCAGTACTTC	CASSLASGVQNIQYF	TRBV5-6	TRBJ2-4	medium-sized	TRBD2
TGCGCCACCAGCTTGGGCAGCCTCAACACTGAAGCTTTCTTT	CATSLGSLNTEAFF	TRBV4-3	TRBJ1-1	.	.
TGTGCCAGCAGCTTAGCGGGGGCCACAGATACGCAGTATTTT	CASSLAGATDTQYF	TRBV11-2	TRBJ2-3	medium-sized	.
TGTGCCAGCAGCGATCGACAGGGATATACTGAAGCTTTCTTT	CASSDRQGYTEAFF	TRBV5-4	TRBJ1-1	.	TRBD1
TGTGCCAGCTCACCAGCCGTTGAGACTGAAGCTTTCTTT	CASSPAVETEAFF	TRBV18	TRBJ1-1	medium-sized	.